The 9 T cell receptor beta chains reported below all come from one sample, sequenced in a study of OX40 agonist ivuxolimab in advanced cancers. TCRdb's copy holds only in-frame clones and misses some; the assay was immunoSEQ multiplex PCR. The data contain some 150,000 clones, 85% to 95% of them seen just once; the ten biggest clones take up more than 1%. The input for sequencing was CD4+ or CD8+ T cells sorted from blood, taken in a trial of the OX40 agonist ivuxolimab. The receptors shown here come from an adult with an advanced solid tumor such as melanoma, head and neck, liver or kidney cancer.

The V call is TRBV5-1, the J call TRBJ1-1, with D perhaps TRBD1 (5 bases). The CDR3 has 15 residues. Between the trimmed V and J ends, which lost 4 bases and 3 bases, there was a span of 16 bases. Germline CDR1 SGHRS, CDR2 YFSETQ. The CDR3 DNA sequence: TGCGCCAGCAGCCTAGGAGGGGCGCTGGACACTGAAGCTTTCTTT. Translated: CASSLGGALDTEAFF.

V gene TRBV10-3 combines with J gene TRBJ2-1, with 9 bases fitting TRBD2. From germline, CDR1 is ENHRY and CDR2 SYGVKD. With V trimmed by 0 bases and J by 3 bases, 9 bases remained unmatched. CDR3 size: 18 residues. The CDR3 sequence is CAISESPPSGDLYNEQFF. As DNA, the CDR3 is TGTGCCATCAGTGAGTCACCCCCTAGCGGGGACCTCTACAATGAGCAGTTCTTC.

This clone was detected a few times. Other DNA sequences within the sample encode an identical CDR3. The chain joins TRBV18 to TRBJ1-2; TRBD1 agrees at 9 bases. This CDR3 has 15 amino acids. Germline V gene sequence: CDR1 KGHSH, CDR2 LQKENI. The J segment lost 5 bases and the V segment lost 2 bases, leaving 6 bases of the junction unmatched. CDR3 loop: CASSPDGQGRYGYTF. CDR3 DNA sequence: TGTGCCAGCTCACCAGACGGACAGGGGCGATATGGCTACACCTTC. The variable domain in full, with the rest retrieved from reference TRBV18 and TRBJ1-2, is NAGVMQNPRHLVRRRGQEARLRCSPMKGHSHVYWYRQLPEEGLKFMVYLQKENIIDESGMPKERFSAEFPKEGPSILRIQQVVRGDSAAYFCASSPDGQGRYGYTFGSGTRLTVV.

The rearrangement joins TRBV10-2 to TRBJ2-3; TRBD1 aligns across 9 bases. This CDR3 region has 15 residues. Germline CDR1 reads WSHSY; CDR2 reads SAAADI. The V segment lost 2 bases and the J segment 4 bases; nucleotides outside the gene matches: 4. CDR3 loop: CASSEGQGISDTQYF. For the CDR3, the DNA is TGCGCCAGCAGTGAGGGACAGGGGATATCAGATACGCAGTATTTT.

The chain employs TRBV6-4 and TRBJ2-3, with 11 bases fitting TRBD2. CDR1 and CDR2 from the germline V gene are MRHNA and SNTAGT. This CDR3 contains 16 residues. The junction had 4 bases not matched to a gene; V was cut back by 2 bases and J by 3 bases. CDR3 sequence reads: CASSDRASGGTDTQYF. DNA for the CDR3: TGTGCCAGCAGTGACCGGGCTAGCGGGGGGACAGATACGCAGTATTTT.

The chain recombines TRBV7-9 with TRBJ1-2; no clear D. V was trimmed by 1 base and J by 12 bases, leaving 3 bases between them. The CDR3 runs 9 residues. Germline loops: CDR1 SEHNR, CDR2 FQNEAQ (reference sequence). The CDR3 DNA is TGTGCCAGCAGCTTAGACCACACCTTC. Encoded protein: CASSLDHTF.

The chain joins TRBV28 to TRBJ1-2; the D is unclear. CDR1 is MDHEN and CDR2 is SYDVKM in the germline V gene. The CDR3 has 14 amino acids. V was pared by 3 bases and J by 0 bases, with 8 bases between. The DNA for the CDR3 is TGTGCCAGCAGTTTCATGGGTACTAACTATGGCTACACCTTC. Protein: CASSFMGTNYGYTF.

The chain employs TRBV7-2 and TRBJ2-2; perhaps TRBD1 as D (6 bases). Germline V lookup: CDR1 SGHTA, CDR2 FQGNSA. This CDR3 is built from 13 residues. Trimming cost V 4 bases and J 5 bases, with 8 bases left between them. In DNA, the CDR3 is TGTGCCAGCAGCTCCCAGGGGACCGGGGAGCTGTTTTTT. It encodes CASSSQGTGELFF. Full variable domain (missing parts from reference TRBV7-2 and TRBJ2-2): GAGVSQSPSNKVTEKGKDVELRCDPISGHTALYWYRQSLGQGLEFLIYFQGNSAPDKSGLPSDRFSAERTGGSVSTLTIQRTQQEDSAVYLCASSSQGTGELFFGEGSRLTVL.

The rearrangement links TRBV4-3 to TRBJ2-1; possibly TRBD2 for D (5 bases). Trimming removed 1 base from V and 1 base from J, with 17 bases in between. Germline V gene lookup returns CDR1 LGHNA and CDR2 YSLEER. The CDR3 has 18 amino acids. The CDR3 nucleotides are TGCGCCAGCAGCCAAGGGGCTAGCCGACGTCCTTCCTACAATGAGCAGTTCTTC. Amino acid sequence: CASSQGASRRPSYNEQFF.